This T cell receptor beta chain was identified in a study of T cells in Graves' hyperthyroidism and ophthalmopathy. Study-wide findings and caveats: Onset of ophthalmopathy came a median roughly 6 months after the model predicted it.

TCR beta CDR3 region amplification was performed from RNA transcripts. A set of HTBI primers served as the primers for a first-round RT-PCR of the TCR CDR3. TCRdb reanalysed the multiplex PCR reads using MiXCR and keeps one entry per CDR3 protein. The sample lists more than 300,000 distinct CDR3 sequences, less than 20% occurring once. CDR1 is MNHNY, CDR2 SVGAGI, per germline (reference sequence). The CDR3 totals 17 residues. Germline trimming cut 0 bases from V and 0 bases from J; bases unmatched to any gene: 8. This clonotype was found many times. Its matching antigen is unknown. The sequence was collected from a man younger than 35 with Graves' ophthalmopathy. Sequences were obtained from blood. V and J are TRBV6-6 and TRBJ2-7, with 7 nucleotides matching TRBD2. CDR3 bases: TGTGCCAGCAGTTACTCTGGGGACGGGGGGAGCTCCTACGAGCAGTACTTC. Translated, it gives CASSYSGDGGSSYEQYF.